This is a list of T cell receptor beta chains from one sample in a study of blood T cell repertoires in COVID-19. The data were produced by immunoSEQ multiplex PCR, yet TCRdb's version contains in-frame clones alone and is incomplete. The sample yields about 150,000 clones, 88% seen once. Input material: peripheral blood. These receptors were obtained from a man between 45 and 60 years old who had recovered from COVID-19. Each CDR3 is given with its conserved first and last residue. D genes are given only for firm matches. Expanded clones are given a class, and other clones once, few, many or no size at all.

j_call	clone_size	v_call	d_call	cdr3_aa	cdr3_nt
TRBJ1-6	.	TRBV2	TRBD1	CASSLGGQADGSPLHF	TGTGCCAGCAGTTTAGGGGGACAGGCAGACGGTTCACCCCTCCACTTT
TRBJ1-5	.	TRBV19	.	CASSVSTEVPQHF	TGTGCCAGTAGTGTGAGTACCGAGGTCCCCCAGCATTTT
TRBJ1-1	.	TRBV20-1	.	CSAREAGLAFF	TGCAGTGCTAGAGAGGCAGGGCTAGCTTTCTTT
TRBJ2-7	.	TRBV7-3	TRBD2	CASSLDSGRSYEQYF	TGTGCCAGCAGCTTGGATAGCGGGAGGTCCTACGAGCAGTACTTC
TRBJ2-5	.	TRBV3-1/TRBV3-2	.	CASSQGGGARTQYF	TGTGCCAGCAGCCAGGGAGGCGGGGCACGGACCCAGTACTTC
TRBJ2-3	.	TRBV6-5	TRBD1	CASSYRGLTPTDTQYF	TGTGCCAGCAGTTACAGGGGGCTGACCCCCACAGATACGCAGTATTTT
TRBJ2-2	.	TRBV9	TRBD1	CASSPRTGGATGELFF	TGTGCCAGCAGCCCACGGACAGGGGGCGCAACGGGGGAGCTGTTTTTT
TRBJ2-1	.	TRBV10-3	TRBD2	CAIRSAGGPNEQFF	TGTGCCATCAGATCTGCGGGAGGGCCGAATGAGCAGTTCTTC
TRBJ1-6	.	TRBV19	TRBD1	CASKQGANSPLHF	TGTGCCAGTAAACAGGGGGCTAATTCACCCCTCCACTTT
TRBJ1-4	once	TRBV27	.	CASSLYPGRGNEKLFF	TGTGCCAGCAGTTTATATCCAGGCCGGGGTAATGAAAAACTGTTTTTT
TRBJ2-7	.	TRBV6-5	TRBD1	CASSSRTGGYEQYF	TGTGCCAGCAGTTCTAGGACAGGGGGCTACGAGCAGTACTTC
TRBJ1-1	.	TRBV9	.	CASSVEATAQNTEAFF	TGTGCCAGCAGCGTAGAGGCAACAGCACAGAACACTGAAGCTTTCTTT
TRBJ2-7	.	TRBV7-2	.	CASSLAQTGGGEQYF	TGTGCCAGCAGCTTAGCCCAAACAGGGGGGGGCGAGCAGTACTTC
TRBJ1-3	.	TRBV9	TRBD1	CASSASIQGRGIDTIYF	TGTGCCAGCAGCGCCTCTATACAGGGGAGAGGCATAGACACCATATATTTT
TRBJ2-7	.	TRBV7-9	.	CASSLSQGGEQYF	TGTGCCAGCAGCTTAAGTCAGGGTGGCGAGCAGTACTTC
TRBJ2-3	.	TRBV9	.	CASSGDIRGDTQYF	TGTGCCAGCAGCGGGGACATCAGGGGAGATACGCAGTATTTT
TRBJ1-3	.	TRBV3-1/TRBV3-2	TRBD1	CASRDRGTGNTIYF	TGTGCCAGCAGAGACAGGGGCACTGGAAACACCATATATTTT
TRBJ2-6	.	TRBV9	.	CASQRDILSGANVLTF	TGTGCCAGTCAGAGGGATATTTTATCTGGGGCCAACGTCCTGACTTTC
TRBJ1-5	.	TRBV10-3	.	CAISSGGRTGDQPQHF	TGTGCCATCAGTTCTGGGGGCCGGACTGGGGATCAGCCCCAGCATTTT
TRBJ1-4	.	TRBV6-6	TRBD1	CASSLGTGAEKLFF	TGTGCCAGCAGTTTGGGGACAGGGGCTGAAAAACTGTTTTTT
TRBJ2-1	.	TRBV5-6	TRBD2	CASSLDGTSGRINEQFF	TGTGCCAGCAGCTTGGATGGGACTAGCGGGAGGATCAATGAGCAGTTCTTC
TRBJ1-2	.	TRBV7-2	.	CASSIREINYGYTF	TGTGCCAGCAGTATTCGGGAGATTAACTATGGCTACACCTTC
TRBJ2-3	.	TRBV27	.	CASSSRTQYF	TGTGCCAGCAGTTCACGGACGCAGTATTTT
TRBJ2-3	.	TRBV5-5	TRBD2	CASSPPTSGKPLTDTQYF	TGTGCCAGCAGCCCCCCGACTAGCGGGAAACCACTCACAGATACGCAGTATTTT
TRBJ1-1	.	TRBV18	.	CASSEDRGRTEAFF	TGTGCCAGCTCGGAGGACAGAGGACGCACTGAAGCTTTCTTT
TRBJ1-5	.	TRBV15	TRBD1	CATSKDRGAQPQHF	TGTGCCACCAGCAAAGACAGGGGTGCTCAGCCCCAGCATTTT
TRBJ2-7	once	TRBV3-1/TRBV3-2	TRBD1	CASSQGWGQGYEQYF	TGTGCCAGCAGCCAGGGGTGGGGACAGGGCTACGAGCAGTACTTC
TRBJ2-5	.	TRBV18	.	CASSPQVGRETQYF	TGTGCCAGCTCACCCCAAGTGGGGCGAGAGACCCAGTACTTC
TRBJ2-5	.	TRBV6-6	TRBD1	CASIGDSQETQYF	TGTGCCAGCATTGGGGACAGCCAAGAGACCCAGTACTTC
TRBJ1-1	.	TRBV6-6	.	CASTQGVSYTEAFF	TGTGCCAGCACCCAGGGTGTTTCGTACACTGAAGCTTTCTTT
TRBJ1-5	.	TRBV19	.	CASSLLNQPQHF	TGTGCCAGTAGCCTACTTAATCAGCCCCAGCATTTT
TRBJ2-1	.	TRBV6-2/TRBV6-3	TRBD2	CASSYSKRSGGLISNEQFF	TGTGCCAGCAGTTACTCGAAACGGAGCGGGGGCCTGATATCCAATGAGCAGTTCTTC
TRBJ2-1	.	TRBV2	TRBD2	CASSIRGRDNEQFF	TGTGCCAGCAGTATCCGGGGGAGGGACAATGAGCAGTTCTTC
TRBJ1-3	.	TRBV6-5	.	CASRARISGNTIYF	TGTGCCAGCAGGGCCAGAATCTCTGGAAACACCATATATTTT
TRBJ1-3	few	TRBV12-2	.	CASRFGAGNTIYF	.
TRBJ2-2	.	TRBV7-9	.	CASQEGSGTGELFF	TGTGCCTCGCAGGAAGGGAGCGGGACCGGGGAGCTGTTTTTT
TRBJ1-5	.	TRBV6-5	.	CASRQDNSNQPQHF	TGTGCCAGCAGGCAGGACAATAGCAATCAGCCCCAGCATTTT
TRBJ2-2	.	TRBV5-4	TRBD1	CASSPRQGGGELFF	TGTGCCAGCAGTCCTAGACAGGGCGGCGGGGAGCTGTTTTTT
TRBJ2-1	.	TRBV5-4	TRBD2	CASSATGAGSYNEQFF	TGTGCCAGCAGCGCAACCGGAGCGGGAAGCTACAATGAGCAGTTCTTC
TRBJ2-5	.	TRBV7-2	.	CASSLALETQYF	TGTGCCAGCAGCTTAGCACTAGAGACCCAGTACTTC
TRBJ2-7	.	TRBV7-6	.	CASSLEGSGTYEQYF	TGTGCCAGCAGCTTAGAAGGATCAGGGACCTACGAGCAGTACTTC
TRBJ1-5	.	TRBV24-1	.	CATSDRGRPPGDNQPQHF	TGTGCCACCAGTGACCGGGGCCGTCCCCCGGGAGATAATCAGCCCCAGCATTTT
TRBJ2-7	.	TRBV27	TRBD1	CASSAVGQGSYEQYF	TGTGCCAGCAGTGCCGTCGGACAGGGTTCCTACGAGCAGTACTTC
TRBJ1-1	.	TRBV19	TRBD1	CASKGRGPGTEAFF	TGTGCCAGTAAGGGCAGGGGGCCGGGCACTGAAGCTTTCTTT
TRBJ2-1	.	TRBV7-9	.	CASSLYTGRRGNEQFF	TGTGCCAGCAGCTTATATACCGGGAGAAGAGGAAATGAGCAGTTCTTC
TRBJ1-1	.	TRBV28	.	CASSLGLNTEAFF	TGTGCCAGCAGTTTAGGCCTCAACACTGAAGCTTTCTTT
TRBJ2-5	.	TRBV6-2/TRBV6-3	TRBD2	CASSSPLAGRETQYF	TGTGCCAGCAGTTCGCCCCTAGCGGGGAGAGAGACCCAGTACTTC
TRBJ1-6	.	TRBV6-5	.	CASSYGSSYNSPLHF	TGTGCCAGCAGTTACGGGAGCTCCTATAATTCACCCCTCCACTTT
TRBJ2-6	.	TRBV10-3	TRBD1	CAIRSSGTGASGANVLTF	TGTGCCATCAGATCCTCCGGGACAGGAGCCTCTGGGGCCAACGTCCTGACTTTC